This T cell receptor (beta chain) derives from a study of blood T cells in healthy people across ages. Background on the study: Capture via template switching afforded approximately one barcoded beta molecule per two T cells. Study-level results: The percentage of naive T cells correlated strongly with TCR beta diversity. Naive CD4+ cell counts and diversity both ran higher in long-lived than in aged donors.

Of note for this clonotype: Its antigen is not known. A clone one base away is much larger, so this may be a read error.

Alongside a J-beta primer mix, a sample-barcoded 5' primer served in a second PCR lasting about 6 to 11 cycles. Each cDNA molecule received a tag from a template-switch adaptor that had 12 random nucleotides. MiXCR, applied by TCRdb to the 5' RACE reads, yields one record per CDR3 protein. The sample shows over 550,000 distinct CDR3 sequences, roughly 31% of them seen only once. Germline CDR1 SNHLY, CDR2 FYNNEI. The CDR3 contains 15 residues. V was pared by 1 base and J by 1 base, with 8 bases between. The clonotype was recovered from a woman aged 80 or over in good health. The chain couples TRBV2 to TRBJ2-1; maybe TRBD1 (5 bases). Sequencing was performed on blood. CDR3 amino acids: CASSEGRASYNEQFF. CDR3 nucleotide sequence: TGTGCCAGCAGTGAAGGCAGGGCTTCCTACAATGAGCAGTTCTTC.